This T cell receptor (beta chain) was documented in a study of cytomegalovirus exposure and HLA in healthy donors. The primer mix had 60 Vbeta and 13 Jbeta primers. Generated by immunoSEQ multiplex PCR, the TCRdb table keeps only in-frame clones and is missing some. The repertoire holds fewer than 200,000 clones, with around 80% as singletons. This clone showed up just a few times. V lost 3 bases and J 0 bases, leaving 6 bases between the germline ends. CDR3 length: 15 residues. CDR1 is MNHNS and CDR2 is SASEGT in the germline V gene. Sequenced sample: PBMCs. The J gene is TRBJ2-6, the V gene TRBV6-1; no clear D. The TCR originated in a man aged 18 to 29 in good health and CMV-seronegative. CDR3 in amino acids: CASSDYYSGANVLTF. Written as DNA, the CDR3 is TGTGCCAGCAGTGACTATTACTCTGGGGCCAACGTCCTGACTTTC.